The TCR beta chain described here comes from a study of regulatory T cells in long-lasting Graves disease. The time point: newly diagnosed GD, antithyroid drugs for less than 3 months. PBMC RNA served as the TCR library source. Xi'an, China, was home to the endocrinology department that provided patients. This clonotype showed up many times. Germline V gene sequence: CDR1 LGHDT, CDR2 YNNKEL (reference sequence). V lost 1 base and J lost 0; bases outside the gene matches: 8. This CDR3 is 17 amino acids long. HTBI primers from iRepertoire and Arm-PCR of CDR3 regions yielded the TCR beta libraries. MiXCR, run by TCRdb on the multiplex PCR reads, gives a single entry per CDR3 protein. The data hold about 620,000 distinct CDR3 sequences, with around 17% observed a single time. The same sample was also studied in work on T cells in Graves' hyperthyroidism and ophthalmopathy. That source adds: Researchers defined stable Graves' hyperthyroidism as no ophthalmopathy progression within 18 months. Before onset, ophthalmopathy was predicted by the model a median around 6 months earlier.

The J gene is TRBJ1-1, the V gene TRBV3-1; 7 bases map to TRBD1. This sample comprised peripheral blood mononuclear cells (PBMCs), obtained at new diagnosis, from a patient treated with antithyroid drugs. The source is a woman under 40 with Graves disease. The CDR3 DNA reads as TGTGCCAGCAGCCAAGGGACAGGCTGGGGGATGAACACTGAAGCTTTCTTT. Encoded protein: CASSQGTGWGMNTEAFF.